What follows are 17 T cell receptor beta chains derived from one specimen sequenced in a study of T cell repertoires in cytomegalovirus infection. Their antigen targets remain unknown. TCRdb reprocessed the reads with MiXCR, giving one entry per CDR3 protein. In the table there are 900,000 to 950,000 distinct CDR3 sequences, around 31% of which are singletons. The source material was cultured CD8+ T cells from PBMCs, sampled from culture after CMV antigen stimulation. The receptors originated from a human donor in good health (CMV status not recorded). Some clones in this sample may be carry-over from other donors' samples.

This chain joins TRBV7-4 and TRBJ1-4; weak D call: TRBD1 (5 bases). V lost 7 bases to trimming and J lost 3 bases, with 12 bases between them. The germline V gene encodes CDR1 SGHVT and CDR2 SQSDAQ. This CDR3 has 14 amino acids. In nucleotides, the CDR3 is TGTGCCAGCACCGGGGGGGTGGCTAATGAAAAACTGTTTTTT. Encoded protein: CASTGGVANEKLFF.

The V call is TRBV7-3, the J call TRBJ2-3; TRBD1 aligns across 8 bases. From germline, CDR1 is SGHTA and CDR2 FQGTGA. V shed 2 bases, J shed 3 bases, and the junction held 10 bases outside the gene matches. This CDR3 has 17 residues. CDR3 region: CASSLGGRGPYTDTQYF. The CDR3 DNA is TGTGCCAGCAGCTTAGGCGGCAGGGGGCCTTATACAGATACGCAGTATTTT.

The table lists this clonotype with a count of one. The chain joins TRBV5-6 to TRBJ1-5, with unresolved D. The CDR3 loop spans 14 amino acids. Trimming left V 2 bases short and J 0 bases short, with 6 bases between. Germline assignment: CDR1 SGHDT and CDR2 YYEEEE. CDR3 sequence: CASSFIYSNQPQHF. CDR3 DNA sequence: TGTGCCAGCAGCTTTATATATAGCAATCAGCCCCAGCATTTT.

The V and J genes are TRBV12-3 or TRBV12-4 and TRBJ1-4; no clear D. V dropped 8 bases and J dropped 7 bases, with 26 bases sitting between them. The length of the CDR3 is 17 residues. This CDR3 is CASPPHEGSLWGEKLFF. CDR3 coding DNA: TGTGCCAGCCCCCCCCACGAGGGAAGCCTTTGGGGTGAAAAACTGTTTTTT.

J is TRBJ1-2 and V is TRBV7-8; no definite D call. Germline V gene lookup returns CDR1 SGHVS and CDR2 FQNEAQ. The CDR3 contains 15 residues. The ends were cut back, 5 bases at V and 3 bases at J, with 16 bases in the middle. CDR3: CASSTPGSLHYGYTF. The CDR3 region has the DNA TGTGCCAGCAGCACACCTGGGTCCCTTCACTATGGCTACACCTTC.

This clonotype was seen a few times. The rearrangement uses TRBV7-8 and TRBJ2-2; no clear D. This CDR3 has 12 residues. The V and J ends lost 2 bases and 9 bases respectively, with 7 bases between them. Germline CDR1 SGHVS, CDR2 FQNEAQ. CDR3 in amino acids: CASSLKSRELFF. The CDR3 bases are TGTGCCAGCAGCTTAAAAAGCAGGGAGCTGTTTTTT.

In its sample, this clonotype was seen a few times. V gene TRBV10-3 combines with J gene TRBJ2-1; 7 bases line up with TRBD1. CDR1 is ENHRY, CDR2 SYGVKD, per germline. J was trimmed by 8 bases and V by 7 bases; bases with no gene match: 8. CDR3 length: 13 residues. The CDR3 reads CAITPDRADEQFF. The CDR3 DNA sequence: TGTGCCATCACCCCCGACAGGGCCGATGAGCAGTTCTTC.

This clonotype has a single count. A clone one base away is much larger, so this may be a read error. The rearrangement links TRBV28 to TRBJ2-3; perhaps D is TRBD1 or TRBD2 (5 bases each). The CDR3 covers 14 residues. Germline V gene lookup returns CDR1 MDHEN and CDR2 SYDVKM. CDR3 amino acids: CASTGTRRPDTRYF. Written as DNA, the CDR3 is TGTGCCAGCACCGGGACGAGAAGACCAGATACGCGGTATTTT. Supplemented by reference TRBV28 and TRBJ2-3, the full variable domain reads DVKVTQSSRYLVKRTGEKVFLECVQDMDHENMFWYRQDPGLGLRLIYFSYDVKMKEKGDIPEGYSVSREKKERFSLILESASTNQTSMYLCASTGTRRPDTRYFGPGTRLTVL.

This clonotype was detected only a few times. The chain combines TRBV18 with TRBJ2-5; 7 bases align to TRBD1. The CDR3 spans 13 residues. Germline-derived CDR1 and CDR2 are KGHSH and LQKENI. Unmatched junction bases numbered 2, after V lost 3 bases and J lost 4 bases. The CDR3 region is CASSPGQTETQYF. For the CDR3, the DNA is TGTGCCAGCTCACCGGGACAGACAGAGACCCAGTACTTC. The full variable domain, in which reference TRBV18 and TRBJ2-5 provide the parts outside the CDR3, is NAGVMQNPRHLVRRRGQEARLRCSPMKGHSHVYWYRQLPEEGLKFMVYLQKENIIDESGMPKERFSAEFPKEGPSILRIQQVVRGDSAAYFCASSPGQTETQYFGPGTRLLVL.

This clonotype occurred many times. The V call is TRBV5-4, the J call TRBJ2-1, with 7 bases lining up with TRBD2. J was trimmed by 10 bases and V by 4 bases; bases with no gene match: 2. From germline, CDR1 is SGHNT and CDR2 YYREEE (reference sequence). CDR3 length: 11 amino acids. The CDR3 DNA reads TGTGCCAGCAGCAGCGGGGAGGAGCAGTTCTTC. Translated, it gives CASSSGEEQFF. Supplemented by reference TRBV5-4 and TRBJ2-1, the full variable domain reads ETGVTQSPTHLIKTRGQQVTLRCSSQSGHNTVSWYQQALGQGPQFIFQYYREEENGRGNFPPRFSGLQFPNYSSELNVNALELDDSALYLCASSSGEEQFFGPGTRLTVL.

This clonotype was seen only a few times. The rearrangement joins TRBV4-1 to TRBJ1-1; 9 positions match TRBD1. The CDR3 contains 14 residues. Unmatched junction bases numbered 5, after V lost 4 bases and J lost 5 bases. The germline gives CDR1 MGHRA, CDR2 YSYEKL. As DNA, the CDR3 is TGCGCCAGCAGCCCGACAGGGGGGTGGACTGAAGCTTTCTTT. Protein sequence: CASSPTGGWTEAFF.

This clonotype was detected only a few times. V and J are TRBV4-1 and TRBJ1-1; no firm D call. This CDR3 is 13 amino acids long. Trimming pared 1 base from V and 6 bases from J, leaving 9 bases between. Per the germline V gene, CDR1 is MGHRA and CDR2 is YSYEKL. The CDR3 coding sequence is TGCGCCAGCAGCCAAGGACCTCTACCTGAAGCTTTCTTT. Translating it yields CASSQGPLPEAFF.

This clonotype was recorded at least ten times. Here the CDR3 reads CASSLSGISTDTQYF. DNA for the CDR3: TGTGCCAGCAGCTTATCAGGGATCAGCACAGATACGCAGTATTTT. The chain carries TRBV7-2 and TRBJ2-3; D may be TRBD1 (5 bases). Germline V gene lookup returns CDR1 SGHTA and CDR2 FQGNSA. The length of the CDR3 is 15 residues. The germline V and J ends were trimmed by 2 bases and 0 bases, with 9 bases remaining between them.

This clonotype was seen ten or more times. The chain combines TRBV12-3 or TRBV12-4 with TRBJ1-2, with unresolved D. The CDR3 totals 13 residues. The germline V and J ends were trimmed by 1 base and 5 bases, with 8 bases remaining between them. Here the CDR3 reads CASSLGSVYGYTF. DNA for the CDR3: TGTGCCAGCAGTTTAGGTTCGGTATATGGCTACACCTTC.

The chain links TRBV7-9 to TRBJ1-2, with D unresolved. V was clipped by 5 bases and J by 2 bases, with 9 bases between them. This CDR3 has 13 residues. Germline V lookup: CDR1 SEHNR, CDR2 FQNEAQ (reference sequence). CDR3 sequence reads: CASSQNGNYGYTF. CDR3 nucleotide sequence: TGTGCCAGCAGCCAGAATGGGAACTATGGCTACACCTTC.

This clonotype was detected only a few times. The chain has TRBV15 and TRBJ2-3, with 8 bases matching TRBD2. Germline CDR1 and CDR2: LNHNV and YYDKDF (reference sequence). There are 16 residues in the CDR3. V trimming: 4 bases; J trimming: 3 bases; junction bases outside the gene matches: 9. The CDR3 DNA follows: TGTGCCACCAGCACTACTAGCGGTAGAGGGACAGATACGCAGTATTTT. Translating it yields CATSTTSGRGTDTQYF.

This clonotype was detected a few times. V is TRBV5-8 and J is TRBJ2-7; perhaps TRBD1 as D (5 bases). Germline V gene lookup returns CDR1 SGHTS and CDR2 YDEGEE. Trimming stripped 4 bases from V and 5 bases from J, with 19 bases between. The length of the CDR3 is 15 residues. This chain's CDR3 is CASSLGFRGTDEQYF. The CDR3 bases are TGTGCCAGCAGCCTGGGCTTTAGGGGTACCGACGAGCAGTACTTC.